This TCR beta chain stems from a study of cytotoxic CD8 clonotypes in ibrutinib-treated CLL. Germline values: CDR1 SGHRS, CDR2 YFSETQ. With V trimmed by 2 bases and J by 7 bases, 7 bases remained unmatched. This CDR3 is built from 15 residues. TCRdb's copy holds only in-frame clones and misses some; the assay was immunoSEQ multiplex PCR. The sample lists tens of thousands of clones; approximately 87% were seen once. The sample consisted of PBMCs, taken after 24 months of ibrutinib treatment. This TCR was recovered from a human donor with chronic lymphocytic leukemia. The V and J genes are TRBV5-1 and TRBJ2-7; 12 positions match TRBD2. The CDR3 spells CASSFRLAGAGEQYF. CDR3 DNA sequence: TGCGCCAGCAGCTTCCGACTAGCGGGAGCGGGAGAGCAGTACTTC.